A single sample is the source of the 26 T cell receptor beta chains below, sequenced in a study of blood T cell repertoires in COVID-19 (TCRdb year 2020). Library preparation used the immunoSEQ multiplex PCR assay. The table was pulled from immuneACCESS by TCRdb, which kept in-frame rearrangements only. Such tables lose some clones; where checked, under half of the loss comes from unresolved V genes, and the rest has no known cause. This sample comprises some 340,000 clones, 90% to 95% of them detected only once. The biggest ten clones account for roughly 3.6% of the sample. The material sequenced was PBMCs or T cells enriched from blood (not recorded which). The receptors originated from a woman aged 25-40 years who had been exposed to COVID-19.

The sample holds a few counts of this clone. The chain uses TRBV3-1 (or the pseudogene TRBV3-2) and TRBJ2-7, with 11 bases that match TRBD2. CDR1 is LGHDT and CDR2 is YNNKEL in the germline V gene (reference sequence). J lost 4 bases, V lost 5 bases, and 7 bases had no gene match. This CDR3 region has 15 residues. This CDR3 reads CASSFGLAGVYEQYF. The CDR3 bases are TGTGCCAGCAGCTTCGGACTAGCGGGTGTGTACGAGCAGTACTTC.

V is TRBV5-1 and J is TRBJ2-2; D may be TRBD1 (5 bases). CDR3 size: 18 residues. The ends were cut back, 1 base at V and 0 bases at J, with 16 bases in the middle. Germline V lookup: CDR1 SGHRS, CDR2 YFSETQ. The CDR3 sequence: CASSLRWGSPSNTGELFF. The CDR3 coding sequence is TGCGCCAGCAGCTTGAGGTGGGGCAGCCCCTCGAACACCGGGGAGCTGTTTTTT.

The rearrangement uses TRBV25-1 and TRBJ1-2; D is undetermined. Germline V lookup: CDR1 MGHDK, CDR2 SYGVNS. V was shortened by 3 bases and J by 5 bases, with 10 bases between the two germline ends. The CDR3 is 13 residues long. The CDR3 DNA reads TGTGCCAGCAGTGATCGAGGGTGGTATGGCTACACCTTC. It translates to CASSDRGWYGYTF.

The chain employs TRBV10-3 and TRBJ1-2; no clear D gene. V lost 7 bases, J lost 6 bases, and 12 bases lay in between. The CDR3 covers 12 residues. In germline, CDR1 is ENHRY, CDR2 SYGVKD. The CDR3: CAINRGGHGYTF. The CDR3 DNA reads as TGTGCCATCAATCGGGGTGGGCATGGCTACACCTTC.

V and J are TRBV19 and TRBJ1-5; weak D call: TRBD1 (6 bases). V lost 6 bases and J lost 6, with 9 bases in between. This CDR3 has 12 residues. CDR1 and CDR2 (germline): LNHDA, SQIVND (reference sequence). The DNA for the CDR3 is TGTGCCAGTAGAAGGGGGGGTCAGCCCCAGCATTTT. Amino acids: CASRRGGQPQHF. The whole variable domain, remainder taken from reference TRBV19 and TRBJ1-5, is DGGITQSPKYLFRKEGQNVTLSCEQNLNHDAMYWYRQDPGQGLRLIYYSQIVNDFQKGDIAEGYSVSREKKESFPLTVTSAQKNPTAFYLCASRRGGQPQHFGDGTRLSIL.

This chain connects TRBV7-2 to TRBJ2-5; 7 nucleotides align to TRBD2. The CDR3 extends over 15 amino acids. Losses at the gene ends were 3 bases for V and 5 bases for J; bases not matched to a gene: 9. Germline V gene lookup returns CDR1 SGHTA and CDR2 FQGNSA. CDR3 region: CASSFREREGETQYF. The CDR3, as DNA: TGTGCCAGCAGCTTCCGTGAGAGGGAGGGGGAGACCCAGTACTTC.

This clone was found once. V and J are TRBV7-2 and TRBJ1-2, with D hard to call. Germline values: CDR1 SGHTA, CDR2 FQGNSA. The CDR3 is 14 amino acids. V was pared by 7 bases and J by 6 bases, with 18 bases between. The CDR3 sequence is CASKTAGTTHGYTF. The CDR3 nucleotides read TGTGCCAGCAAAACGGCGGGCACTACACATGGCTACACCTTC.

The sample holds one count of this clone. The rearrangement uses TRBV20-1 and TRBJ2-1; no clear D. The CDR3 is made up of 11 amino acids. Germline CDR1 reads DFQATT; CDR2 reads SNEGSKA (reference sequence). The V gene lost 3 bases and the J gene lost 6 bases, with 6 bases spanning the gap. In nucleotides, the CDR3 is TGCAGTGCTAGTAGCCTCAATGAGCAGTTCTTC. This codes for CSASSLNEQFF.

The chain couples TRBV7-9 to TRBJ1-5; D may be TRBD1 (6 bases). V dropped 3 bases and J dropped 7 bases, with 10 bases sitting between them. This CDR3 spans 13 amino acids. Germline V CDR1 and CDR2: SEHNR, FQNEAQ (reference sequence). CDR3 in DNA: TGTGCCAGCAGCTTGTCTGGGGGCCAGCCCCAGCATTTT. It translates to CASSLSGGQPQHF.

V usage is TRBV18 and J usage is TRBJ1-2; 8 bases line up with TRBD1. Trimming at V came to 4 bases and at J to 0 bases, leaving 7 bases not matched to a gene. CDR1 KGHSH and CDR2 LQKENI come from the germline V gene. The CDR3 is 16 residues long. The CDR3 loop is CASSLSTGAPNYGYTF. CDR3 sequence (DNA): TGTGCCAGCTCACTTTCGACAGGGGCCCCTAACTATGGCTACACCTTC.

The table lists this clone with a few counts. This chain connects TRBV7-9 to TRBJ1-3; possible D gene TRBD1, 6 bases. Germline lookup yields CDR1 SEHNR and CDR2 FQNEAQ (reference sequence). The CDR3 length is 15 residues. V shed 8 bases and J shed 0 bases, with 14 bases lying between them. CDR3 nucleotides: TGTGCCAGCGGGGACATTCCTAGCTCTGGAAACACCATATATTTT. Translated, it gives CASGDIPSSGNTIYF.

The chain employs TRBV6-6 and TRBJ1-2; weak D call: TRBD1 (6 bases). Germline V gene data show CDR1 as MNHNY and CDR2 as SVGAGI (reference sequence). This CDR3 is built from 14 residues. V was trimmed by 2 bases and J by 6 bases, leaving 13 bases between them. The CDR3 reads CASSYPRGANGYTF. The CDR3, as DNA: TGTGCCAGCAGTTACCCACGGGGGGCAAATGGCTACACCTTC.

The chain combines TRBV7-2 with TRBJ2-2; D is perhaps TRBD1 (6 bases). CDR1 and CDR2 from the germline V gene are SGHTA and FQGNSA. V was trimmed by 5 bases and J by 5 bases, leaving 15 bases between them. The length of the CDR3 is 15 residues. CDR3 sequence reads: CASSQFGQRTGELFF. In nucleotides, the CDR3 is TGTGCCAGCAGCCAGTTTGGACAGCGGACCGGGGAGCTGTTTTTT.

This chain connects TRBV5-1 to TRBJ1-2, with D perhaps matching TRBD1 (6 bases). In germline, CDR1 is SGHRS, CDR2 YFSETQ. This CDR3 comprises 13 residues. Deletions cut 3 bases from V and 4 bases from J, with 10 bases between. The CDR3 nucleotides are TGCGCCAGCAGCTGGGGACACCTCTATGGCTACACCTTC. This codes for CASSWGHLYGYTF.

CDR3 protein: CASSIDGEYNEQFF. In nucleotides, the CDR3 is TGTGCCAGTAGTATCGACGGGGAATACAATGAGCAGTTCTTC. The J gene is TRBJ2-1, the V gene TRBV19; maybe TRBD2 (5 bases). Trimming pared 3 bases from V and 4 bases from J, leaving 10 bases between. Per germline, CDR1 LNHDA and CDR2 SQIVND (reference sequence). The CDR3 length is 14 residues.

The rearrangement joins TRBV24-1 to TRBJ1-5; weak D call: TRBD1 (6 bases). Germline assignment: CDR1 KGHDR and CDR2 SFDVKD. V gave up 5 bases and J gave up 3 bases, with 7 bases separating them. The CDR3 is 13 amino acids. CDR3 nucleotide sequence: TGTGCCACCAGTGTGGGGGCCAATCAGCCCCAGCATTTT. Translation gives CATSVGANQPQHF.

The chain recombines TRBV7-9 with TRBJ1-4; 10 bases match TRBD1. The CDR3 length is 15 residues. With 4 bases clipped from V and 3 bases from J, the junction kept 2 bases outside the gene matches. CDR1 is SEHNR, CDR2 FQNEAQ, per germline (reference sequence). CDR3 protein: CASSSGTGANEKLFF. CDR3 coding DNA: TGTGCCAGCAGCTCCGGGACAGGGGCTAATGAAAAACTGTTTTTT.

The chain recombines TRBV3-1 (or the pseudogene TRBV3-2) with TRBJ2-5; 9 bases fit TRBD1. J was trimmed by 5 bases and V by 5 bases; bases with no gene match: 9. This CDR3 has 15 amino acids. Per the germline V gene, CDR1 is LGHDT and CDR2 is YNNKEL (reference sequence). CDR3 sequence: CASSYRGPRGETQYF. The DNA for the CDR3 is TGTGCCAGCAGCTACAGGGGGCCGCGGGGGGAGACCCAGTACTTC.

To note about this clone: An end of the junction differs from the germline gene, which may be a read error. The chain links TRBV6-5 to TRBJ1-6; unclear D gene. Germline V gives CDR1 MNHEY, CDR2 SVGAGI. The CDR3 is 15 residues long. The CDR3 coding sequence is TGCAGAATTGAACGAGGAGGAATTAGGAGTTCACCCCTCCACTTT. Translation: CRIERGGIRSSPLHF.

The chain carries TRBV5-1 and TRBJ2-3; D is undetermined. The V end was cut by 1 base, the J end by 2 bases, with 17 bases between. This CDR3 has 17 residues. Germline CDR1 reads SGHRS; CDR2 reads YFSETQ. CDR3 region: CASSLFANSRFTDTQYF. DNA of the CDR3: TGCGCCAGCAGCTTGTTTGCGAACTCTCGGTTCACAGATACGCAGTATTTT.

This chain joins TRBV11-2 and TRBJ1-2, with 10 bases lining up with TRBD1. CDR3 size: 14 residues. Trimming cost V 3 bases and J 8 bases; bases outside gene matches: 6. The germline V gene encodes CDR1 SGHAT and CDR2 FQNNGV. CDR3 amino acids: CASSLDRGVRGYTF. CDR3 nucleotide sequence: TGTGCCAGCAGCTTGGACAGGGGGGTCAGGGGCTACACCTTC.

V gene TRBV11-2 combines with J gene TRBJ2-7; 9 bases match TRBD1. Germline trimming cut 6 bases from V and 1 base from J; bases unmatched to any gene: 7. This CDR3 region has 15 residues. In germline, CDR1 is SGHAT, CDR2 FQNNGV. The CDR3 sequence: CASRRDRVGSYEQYF. For the CDR3, the DNA is TGTGCCAGCAGAAGGGACAGGGTAGGGTCCTACGAGCAGTACTTC.

With regard to this clone: At the DNA level, this CDR3 is encoded by other sequences in the same sample as well. The V gene is TRBV29-1, the J gene TRBJ1-3; D is uncertain. The CDR3 sequence is 13 residues long. V dropped 5 bases and J dropped 0 bases, with 8 bases sitting between them. The V gene's germline CDR1 is SQVTM and CDR2 ANQGSEA. The CDR3 nucleotides read TGCAGCGTTAGTAGAGACTCTGGAAACACCATATATTTT. Amino acid sequence: CSVSRDSGNTIYF.

The chain uses TRBV5-5 and TRBJ2-2; a possible D gene is TRBD1 (5 bases). The V end lost 1 base, the J end lost 0 bases, and 10 bases lay between the germline ends. From germline, CDR1 is SGHKS and CDR2 YYEKEE (reference sequence). The CDR3 spans 16 residues. CDR3 residues: CASSLLRGPNTGELFF. CDR3 DNA: TGTGCCAGCAGCTTGTTAAGGGGCCCGAACACCGGGGAGCTGTTTTTT.

The genes are TRBV7-2 and TRBJ2-3; no clear D gene. The CDR3 loop spans 13 amino acids. Per the germline V gene, CDR1 is SGHTA and CDR2 is FQGNSA. Trimming took 5 bases from V and 1 from J, leaving 7 bases between them. CDR3 DNA: TGTGCCAGCAGCCCACTTGGCACAGATACGCAGTATTTT. This encodes CASSPLGTDTQYF.

CDR3 protein: CASSPRQGGSSGANVLTF. CDR3 in DNA: TGCGCCAGCAGCCCACGACAGGGGGGAAGCTCTGGGGCCAACGTCCTGACTTTC. The gene calls are TRBV4-1 and TRBJ2-6, with 9 bases that match TRBD1. Per the germline V gene, CDR1 is MGHRA and CDR2 is YSYEKL. The V gene end was trimmed by 4 bases and the J gene end by 0 bases; junction bases not matched to a gene: 7. CDR3 size: 18 residues.